This T cell receptor (beta chain) was identified in a study of blood T cell repertoires in COVID-19. Study details: There were acute and convalescent COVID-19 samples, and they came from the United States, Italy and Spain. T cells, B-cell-depleted T cells, or PBMCs supplied cDNA or gDNA.

Study processing details: Estimated nucleated cell counts came from reference gene primer amplification. TCRdb's table, derived via immunoSEQ multiplex PCR, lists solely in-frame clones and lacks some. V, J and clone size derive from that table, while D and trimming were established from the DNA sequence. This table has approximately 350,000 clones, approximately 88% appearing once. The Seattle patients, enrolled during active infection, were followed longitudinally. The clonotype was recovered from a woman between 25 and 40 years old with COVID-19, enrolled during active disease. Sequencing was done on a sample of peripheral blood.

The chain's CDR3 is CASSQEASGLQETQYF. Here the CDR3 DNA reads TGCGCCAGCAGCCAAGAGGCTAGCGGGTTACAAGAGACCCAGTACTTC. The chain has TRBV4-1 and TRBJ2-5, with TRBD2 matching over 8 bases. CDR1 is MGHRA, CDR2 YSYEKL, per germline. The CDR3 has 16 amino acids. The junction had 5 bases not matched to a gene; V was cut back by 0 bases and J by 2 bases.